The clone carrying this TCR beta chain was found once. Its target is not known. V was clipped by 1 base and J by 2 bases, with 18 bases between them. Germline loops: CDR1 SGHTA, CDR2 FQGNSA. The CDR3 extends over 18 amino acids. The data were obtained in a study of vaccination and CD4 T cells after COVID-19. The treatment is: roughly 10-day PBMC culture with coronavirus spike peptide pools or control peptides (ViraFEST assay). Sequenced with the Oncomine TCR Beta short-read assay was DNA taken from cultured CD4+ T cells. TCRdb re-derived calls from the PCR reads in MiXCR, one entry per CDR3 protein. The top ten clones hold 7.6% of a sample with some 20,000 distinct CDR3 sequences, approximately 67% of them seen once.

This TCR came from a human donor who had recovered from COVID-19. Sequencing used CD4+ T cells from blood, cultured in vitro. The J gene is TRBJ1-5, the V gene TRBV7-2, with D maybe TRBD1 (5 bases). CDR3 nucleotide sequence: TGTGCCAGCAGCTTAGGAGCGCAGGGTATGGGGGGCAATCAGCCCCAGCATTTT. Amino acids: CASSLGAQGMGGNQPQHF.